The 20 T cell receptor beta chains below were found in one sample sequenced in a study of Graves' ophthalmopathy and Graves' hyperthyroidism. RNA transcripts were the source from which TCR beta CDR3 regions were amplified. HTBI primers were employed in first-round RT-PCR, then a second-round multiplex PCR followed. TCRdb re-called the multiplex PCR reads with MiXCR, one entry per CDR3 protein. The sample records about 400,000 distinct CDR3 sequences, about a sixth being singletons. The sequenced material came from peripheral blood. The receptors derive from a woman between 18 and 29 years old with Graves' ophthalmopathy.

This clonotype has a count of ten or more. The genes are TRBV7-9 and TRBJ1-1, with a possible D match to TRBD1 (5 bases). V was cut by 5 bases and J by 4 bases, with 17 bases left in between. The germline gives CDR1 SEHNR, CDR2 FQNEAQ (reference sequence). The CDR3 totals 15 residues. Written as DNA, the CDR3 is TGTGCCAGCAGCCCTAGCGGGACCTGGGGCACTGAAGCTTTCTTT. This encodes CASSPSGTWGTEAFF.

There are many counts of this clonotype. The chain joins TRBV12-5 to TRBJ1-1; D may be TRBD1 (5 bases). There are 16 residues in the CDR3. Trimming removed 0 bases from V and 3 bases from J, with 14 bases in between. Germline CDR1 LGHNT, CDR2 FRNRAP. The CDR3 protein is CASGLVLGTADTEAFF. The CDR3 DNA follows: TGTGCTAGTGGTTTGGTACTGGGGACGGCCGACACTGAAGCTTTCTTT.

This clonotype was found many times. The V and J genes are TRBV30 and TRBJ2-7, with D possibly being TRBD1 (6 bases). The CDR3 covers 12 residues. V lost 0 bases and J lost 9, with 12 bases in between. Per germline, CDR1 GTSNPN and CDR2 SVGIG (reference sequence). The CDR3 sequence is CAWSVGATGQYF. In nucleotides, the CDR3 is TGTGCCTGGAGTGTAGGGGCGACAGGGCAGTACTTC.

This clonotype was detected many times. This chain joins TRBV28 and TRBJ2-5; 7 bases are shared with TRBD1. Germline CDR1 MDHEN, CDR2 SYDVKM. The CDR3 runs 13 residues. The V gene end was trimmed by 5 bases and the J gene end by 5 bases; junction bases not matched to a gene: 5. The CDR3 spells CASSTGAGETQYF. The CDR3 DNA sequence: TGTGCCAGCAGTACAGGGGCTGGGGAGACCCAGTACTTC.

In its sample, this clonotype was seen many times. The CDR3: CAWRGPTQYTEAFF. CDR3 nucleotides: TGTGCCTGGAGAGGGCCTACGCAGTACACTGAAGCTTTCTTT. The chain links TRBV30 to TRBJ1-1; D not resolved. V was cut by 3 bases and J by 3 bases, with 14 bases left in between. The CDR3 sequence is 14 residues long. The germline V gene encodes CDR1 GTSNPN and CDR2 SVGIG (reference sequence).

This chain links TRBV6-1 with TRBJ1-5, with D hard to call. Germline CDR1 is MNHNS and CDR2 is SASEGT. This CDR3 comprises 13 residues. Deletions cut 1 base from V and 4 bases from J, with 5 bases between. The CDR3 sequence is CASSEVENQPQHF. Written as DNA, the CDR3 is TGTGCCAGCAGTGAAGTCGAGAATCAGCCCCAGCATTTT.

This clonotype was observed at least ten times. This sequence joins TRBV4-2 and TRBJ1-1, with TRBD1 matching 7 bases. This CDR3 is built from 14 residues. Trimming removed 4 bases from V and 2 bases from J; junction bases left unmatched: 4. From germline, CDR1 is LGHNA and CDR2 YNFKEQ. CDR3 coding DNA: TGTGCCAGCAGCCCGGCAGGGGGTAACACTGAAGCTTTCTTT. As protein: CASSPAGGNTEAFF.

This clonotype came up many times. Here the CDR3 DNA reads TGTGCCAGCACCAACCGACAAGAGACTGAAGCTTTCTTT. It encodes CASTNRQETEAFF. This sequence joins TRBV6-5 and TRBJ1-1; no definite D call. The length of the CDR3 is 13 residues. Per the germline V gene, CDR1 is MNHEY and CDR2 is SVGAGI. V was pared by 7 bases and J by 5 bases, with 14 bases between.

The V call is TRBV29-1, the J call TRBJ2-7, with 8 bases aligning to TRBD1. J was trimmed by 9 bases and V by 4 bases; bases with no gene match: 8. In germline, CDR1 is SQVTM, CDR2 ANQGSEA. This CDR3 region has 12 residues. In nucleotides, the CDR3 is TGCAGCGTTGGGACAGGGAGTGTGGGGCAGTACTTC. It encodes CSVGTGSVGQYF.

The table lists this clonotype with many counts. The chain links TRBV5-1 to TRBJ2-2; weak D call: TRBD1 (6 bases). The V end was cut by 5 bases, the J end by 1 base, with 12 bases between. Per germline, CDR1 SGHRS and CDR2 YFSETQ. This CDR3 comprises 15 residues. The DNA for the CDR3 is TGCGCCAGCAGATCTGACAGGAGGAACACCGGGGAGCTGTTTTTT. Translating gives CASRSDRRNTGELFF.

This clonotype was picked up many times. The chain recombines TRBV29-1 with TRBJ1-1; D gene unclear. This CDR3 contains 11 residues. Germline V CDR1 and CDR2: SQVTM, ANQGSEA. V was trimmed by 5 bases and J by 0 bases, leaving 4 bases between them. CDR3 amino acids: CSVFLNTEAFF. As DNA, the CDR3 is TGCAGCGTTTTCTTGAACACTGAAGCTTTCTTT.

The rearrangement joins TRBV20-1 to TRBJ1-2; TRBD1 agrees at 11 bases. The CDR3 is 17 residues long. Per the germline V gene, CDR1 is DFQATT and CDR2 is SNEGSKA (reference sequence). V shed 3 bases, J shed 3 bases, and the junction held 12 bases outside the gene matches. The CDR3 loop is CSASAGTGGDPHYGYTF. The DNA for the CDR3 is TGCAGTGCTAGCGCCGGGACAGGGGGAGACCCACACTATGGCTACACCTTC.

The rearrangement links TRBV2 to TRBJ1-1; D call uncertain. CDR3 length equals 14 residues. V was pared by 1 base and J by 2 bases, with 8 bases between. Per the germline V gene, CDR1 is SNHLY and CDR2 is FYNNEI. CDR3 residues: CASSEGTFNTEAFF. The CDR3 DNA reads TGTGCCAGCAGTGAAGGTACTTTTAACACTGAAGCTTTCTTT.

The J gene is TRBJ1-1, the V gene TRBV7-9, with a weak D call TRBD1 (5 bases). Trimming pared 1 base from V and 12 bases from J, leaving 12 bases between. This CDR3 is built from 12 residues. The germline gives CDR1 SEHNR, CDR2 FQNEAQ (reference sequence). This CDR3 reads CASSLVQGITFF. The CDR3 nucleotides are TGTGCCAGCAGCTTAGTGCAGGGTATTACTTTCTTT.

At least ten counts were recorded for this clonotype. The chain recombines TRBV6-1 with TRBJ2-7; D is perhaps TRBD1 (5 bases). The V end lost 0 bases, the J end lost 2 bases, and 17 bases lay between the germline ends. CDR1 MNHNS and CDR2 SASEGT come from the germline V gene. The CDR3 covers 17 residues. The DNA of the CDR3 is TGTGCCAGCAGTGAAGCGCCCCCGCAGGGCATCCCCTACGAGCAGTACTTC. This translates into CASSEAPPQGIPYEQYF.

This clonotype has at least ten counts. The J gene is TRBJ1-5, the V gene TRBV2; no clear D. The CDR3 spans 14 residues. The germline V and J ends were trimmed by 5 bases and 1 base, with 9 bases remaining between them. From germline, CDR1 is SNHLY and CDR2 FYNNEI. As DNA, the CDR3 is TGTGCCAGCAGTAACGGTGCGAGCAATCAGCCCCAGCATTTT. Translation: CASSNGASNQPQHF.

This clonotype was picked up many times. The chain joins TRBV6-2 or TRBV6-3 to TRBJ2-5; TRBD2 agrees at 9 bases. V lost 6 bases to trimming and J lost 5 bases; unmatched junction nucleotides: 4. Germline-derived CDR1 and CDR2 are MNHEY and SVGEGT. The length of the CDR3 is 13 residues. Here the CDR3 reads CASRRGGRETQYF. In nucleotides, the CDR3 is TGTGCCAGCAGGCGGGGGGGCCGCGAGACCCAGTACTTC.

In its sample, this clonotype was seen many times. DNA for the CDR3: TGTGCCAGCAGCCCAAATATAGGGGGGCAAGAGACCCAGTACTTC. It codes for CASSPNIGGQETQYF. V usage is TRBV12-3 or TRBV12-4 and J usage is TRBJ2-5; the D gene could be TRBD1 or TRBD2 (6 bases each). Between the trimmed V and J ends, which lost 6 bases and 2 bases, there was a span of 16 bases. There are 15 residues in the CDR3.

This clonotype was observed a single time. The chain has TRBV6-1 and TRBJ2-7, with a possible D match to TRBD2 (6 bases). CDR1 is MNHNS and CDR2 is SASEGT in the germline V gene. The CDR3 has 14 amino acids. The V end lost 1 base, the J end lost 4 bases, and 11 bases lay between the germline ends. The CDR3 region is CASSEGGGKYEQYF. DNA for the CDR3: TGTGCCAGCAGTGAAGGGGGCGGGAAATACGAGCAGTACTTC.

This clonotype came up a few times. The chain carries TRBV10-3 and TRBJ1-1; D remains ambiguous. This CDR3 contains 12 residues. Per the germline V gene, CDR1 is ENHRY and CDR2 is SYGVKD. V was cut by 3 bases and J by 1 base, with 3 bases left in between. The CDR3 region is CAISEGNTEAFF. In DNA, the CDR3 is TGTGCCATCAGTGAAGGGAACACTGAAGCTTTCTTT.